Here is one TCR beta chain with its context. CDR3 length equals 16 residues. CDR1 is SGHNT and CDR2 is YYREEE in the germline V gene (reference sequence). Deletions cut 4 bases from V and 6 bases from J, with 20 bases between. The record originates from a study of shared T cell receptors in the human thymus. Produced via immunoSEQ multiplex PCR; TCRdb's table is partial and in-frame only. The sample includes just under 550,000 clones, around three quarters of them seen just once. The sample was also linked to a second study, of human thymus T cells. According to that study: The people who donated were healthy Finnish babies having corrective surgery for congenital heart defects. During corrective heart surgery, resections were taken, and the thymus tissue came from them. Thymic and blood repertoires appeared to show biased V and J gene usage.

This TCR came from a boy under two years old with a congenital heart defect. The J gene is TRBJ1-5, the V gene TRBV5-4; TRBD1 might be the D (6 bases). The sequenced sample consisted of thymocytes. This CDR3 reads CASSLQRSAGAQPQHF. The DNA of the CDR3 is TGTGCCAGCAGCCTTCAGCGTTCCGCGGGGGCTCAGCCCCAGCATTTT.